These 14 T cell receptor beta chains were all obtained from the same sample, sequenced in a study of memory CD4+ T cells and cytomegalovirus serostatus. The sort gate was single viable CD3+CD4+CD8-CD45RO+ cells for memory CD4+ T cells. Some clones are missing from TCRdb's copy, which holds only in-frame ones; the method was immunoSEQ multiplex PCR. The sample holds 50,000 or so clones, around 80% seen once. Sequencing used memory CD4+ T cells from blood. The source is an adult in good health and CMV-seronegative.

The rearrangement joins TRBV9 to TRBJ2-3; tentatively, D is TRBD2 (6 bases). Trimming left V 0 bases short and J 0 bases short, with 11 bases between. This CDR3 comprises 16 residues. The germline CDR1 and CDR2 sequences are SGDLS and YYNGEE. The CDR3: CASSVVGGASTDTQYF. CDR3 coding DNA: TGTGCCAGCAGCGTAGTTGGCGGGGCGAGCACAGATACGCAGTATTTT. The full variable domain, with the rest looked up from reference TRBV9 and TRBJ2-3, is DSGVTQTPKHLITATGQRVTLRCSPRSGDLSVYWYQQSLDQGLQFLIQYYNGEERAKGNILERFSAQQFPDLHSELNLSSLELGDSALYFCASSVVGGASTDTQYFGPGTRLTVL.

This CDR3 is CASSSVVGTGTTEAFF. The CDR3 nucleotides read TGCGCCAGCAGCTCTGTCGTGGGGACAGGGACCACTGAAGCTTTCTTT. This chain joins TRBV5-1 and TRBJ1-1; 9 bases match TRBD1. The J segment lost 4 bases and the V segment lost 3 bases, leaving 10 bases of the junction unmatched. The length of the CDR3 is 16 residues. From germline, CDR1 is SGHRS and CDR2 YFSETQ. Using reference TRBV5-1 and TRBJ1-1 for the parts outside the CDR3, the full variable domain is KAGVTQTPRYLIKTRGQQVTLSCSPISGHRSVSWYQQTPGQGLQFLFEYFSETQRNKGNFPGRFSGRQFSNSRSEMNVSTLELGDSALYLCASSSVVGTGTTEAFFGQGTRLTVV.

The gene calls are TRBV7-9 and TRBJ1-2; possible D gene TRBD1, 5 bases. Germline V CDR1 and CDR2: SEHNR, FQNEAQ (reference sequence). This CDR3 is built from 12 residues. V lost 5 bases and J 7 bases, leaving 11 bases between the germline ends. The CDR3 nucleotides read TGTGCCAGCAGCCCGGGGGGTCTTGGCTACACCTTC. Protein: CASSPGGLGYTF.

The chain couples TRBV29-1 to TRBJ1-2; D possibly corresponds to TRBD1 (5 bases). V dropped 4 bases and J dropped 4 bases, with 10 bases sitting between them. The CDR3 consists of 12 residues. CDR1 is SQVTM and CDR2 is ANQGSEA in the germline V gene. Written as DNA, the CDR3 is TGCAGCGTTGTTACAGGTACCTATGGCTACACCTTC. It is translated as CSVVTGTYGYTF. Variable domain in full (rest from reference TRBV29-1 and TRBJ1-2): SAVISQKPSRDICQRGTSLTIQCQVDSQVTMMFWYRQQPGQSLTLIATANQGSEATYESGFVIDKFPISRPNLTFSTLTVSNMSPEDSSIYLCSVVTGTYGYTFGSGTRLTVV.

V usage is TRBV28 and J usage is TRBJ1-1; 9 bases fit TRBD1. Germline V lookup: CDR1 MDHEN, CDR2 SYDVKM. Trimming took 10 bases from V and 3 from J; bases not matched to a gene: 3. The CDR3 length is 12 residues. CDR3 nucleotide sequence: TGTGCCACGCGGACAGGGGACACTGAAGCTTTCTTT. As protein: CATRTGDTEAFF.

This rearrangement joins TRBV29-1 to TRBJ2-5; D gene ambiguous. CDR3 size: 11 residues. The germline V gene has CDR1 SQVTM and CDR2 ANQGSEA. V lost 2 bases, J lost 5 bases, and 6 bases lay in between. DNA for the CDR3: TGCAGCGTTGAAAGGTCTGAGACCCAGTACTTC. Its protein is CSVERSETQYF.

The gene calls are TRBV5-1 and TRBJ1-4; 7 bases line up with TRBD1. J was trimmed by 8 bases and V by 0 bases; bases with no gene match: 4. The CDR3 is 14 amino acids. Per the germline V gene, CDR1 is SGHRS and CDR2 is YFSETQ. In nucleotides, the CDR3 is TGCGCCAGCAGCTTGGGGACAGGAGGCGAAAAACTGTTTTTT. Encoded protein: CASSLGTGGEKLFF.

CDR3 residues: CASSIYATSYEQYF. Written as DNA, the CDR3 is TGTGCCAGTAGTATTTACGCGACATCCTACGAGCAGTACTTC. The chain recombines TRBV19 with TRBJ2-7, with D unclear. Trimming removed 3 bases at V and 1 base at J, with 10 bases between. Per germline, CDR1 LNHDA and CDR2 SQIVND (reference sequence). The CDR3 runs 14 residues.

The J gene is TRBJ2-1, the V gene TRBV2, with a tentative D call TRBD1 (5 bases). Trimming took 7 bases from V and 4 from J, leaving 20 bases between them. The CDR3 is 16 amino acids. Germline V gives CDR1 SNHLY, CDR2 FYNNEI. The CDR3 protein is CASTPSRQLGYNEQFF. CDR3 in DNA: TGTGCCAGCACTCCTTCGAGACAGTTAGGATACAATGAGCAGTTCTTC.

This clone was observed a few times. The chain recombines TRBV11-2 with TRBJ2-1, with D perhaps matching TRBD1 or TRBD2 (6 bases each). Germline assignment: CDR1 SGHAT and CDR2 FQNNGV. Trimming took 4 bases from V and 9 from J, leaving 10 bases between them. The CDR3 spans 12 residues. DNA of the CDR3: TGTGCCAGCAGCTACGGAGGGGGTGAGCAGTTCTTC. Its translation: CASSYGGGEQFF.

This clone was observed a handful of times. The gene calls are TRBV7-9 and TRBJ1-2; 7 bases fit TRBD1. CDR1 SEHNR and CDR2 FQNEAQ come from the germline V gene (reference sequence). The CDR3 length is 14 residues. V was clipped by 1 base and J by 7 bases; unmatched bases: 6. The CDR3 reads CASSLEKGAGGYTF. DNA of the CDR3: TGTGCCAGCAGCTTAGAGAAGGGGGCCGGTGGCTACACCTTC. Full variable domain (rest looked up from reference TRBV7-9 and TRBJ1-2): DTGVSQNPRHKITKRGQNVTFRCDPISEHNRLYWYRQTLGQGPEFLTYFQNEAQLEKSRLLSDRFSAERPKGSFSTLEIQRTEQGDSAMYLCASSLEKGAGGYTFGSGTRLTVV.

This clone is medium-sized in the sample. The chain employs TRBV7-9 and TRBJ1-1, with unresolved D. Germline loops: CDR1 SEHNR, CDR2 FQNEAQ (reference sequence). There are 13 residues in the CDR3. V was clipped by 4 bases and J by 1 base, with 7 bases between them. The CDR3 here is CASSYNRNTEAFF. For the CDR3, the DNA is TGTGCCAGCAGCTACAACAGGAACACTGAAGCTTTCTTT.

The chain is built from TRBV15 and TRBJ2-1; D might be TRBD2 (6 bases). The V end was cut by 9 bases, the J end by 8 bases, with 20 bases between. CDR3 length: 14 residues. In germline, CDR1 is LNHNV, CDR2 YYDKDF (reference sequence). The CDR3 is CATKRDSQAHEQFF. For the CDR3, the DNA is TGTGCCACGAAACGGGACTCCCAAGCTCATGAGCAGTTCTTC.

The chain joins TRBV4-1 to TRBJ1-3; no clear D gene. V was clipped by 1 base and J by 0 bases, with 4 bases between them. Per the germline V gene, CDR1 is MGHRA and CDR2 is YSYEKL. The CDR3 consists of 14 residues. CDR3 amino acids: CASSQGSSGNTIYF. CDR3 sequence (DNA): TGCGCCAGCAGCCAAGGAAGCTCTGGAAACACCATATATTTT.